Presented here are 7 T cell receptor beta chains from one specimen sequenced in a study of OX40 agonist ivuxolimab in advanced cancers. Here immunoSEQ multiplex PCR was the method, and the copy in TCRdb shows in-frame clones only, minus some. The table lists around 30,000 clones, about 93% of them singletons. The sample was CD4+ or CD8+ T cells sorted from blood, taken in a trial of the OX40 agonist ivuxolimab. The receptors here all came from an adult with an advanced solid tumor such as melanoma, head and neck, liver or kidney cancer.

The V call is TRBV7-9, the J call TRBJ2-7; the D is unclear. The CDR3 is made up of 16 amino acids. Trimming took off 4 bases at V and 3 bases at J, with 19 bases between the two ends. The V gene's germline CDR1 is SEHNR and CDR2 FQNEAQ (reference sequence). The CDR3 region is CASSSRTGPGSYEQYF. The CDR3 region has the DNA TGTGCCAGCAGCTCCCGAACGGGTCCTGGCAGCTACGAGCAGTACTTC.

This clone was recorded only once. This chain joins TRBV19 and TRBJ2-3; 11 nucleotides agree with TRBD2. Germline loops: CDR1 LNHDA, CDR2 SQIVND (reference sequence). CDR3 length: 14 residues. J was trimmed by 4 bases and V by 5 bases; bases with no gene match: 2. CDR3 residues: CASSLGLAADTQYF. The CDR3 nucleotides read TGTGCCAGTAGTCTGGGACTAGCGGCAGATACGCAGTATTTT.

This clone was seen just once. CDR3 protein: CASSIMTDPVSNQPQHF. CDR3 nucleotide sequence: TGTGCCAGTAGTATAATGACAGATCCGGTAAGCAATCAGCCCCAGCATTTT. This chain connects TRBV19 to TRBJ1-5; perhaps TRBD1 as D (5 bases). The germline V gene encodes CDR1 LNHDA and CDR2 SQIVND (reference sequence). V gave up 2 bases and J gave up 1 base, with 15 bases separating them. The CDR3 is made up of 17 amino acids. Complete variable domain (other parts from reference TRBV19 and TRBJ1-5): DGGITQSPKYLFRKEGQNVTLSCEQNLNHDAMYWYRQDPGQGLRLIYYSQIVNDFQKGDIAEGYSVSREKKESFPLTVTSAQKNPTAFYLCASSIMTDPVSNQPQHFGDGTRLSIL.

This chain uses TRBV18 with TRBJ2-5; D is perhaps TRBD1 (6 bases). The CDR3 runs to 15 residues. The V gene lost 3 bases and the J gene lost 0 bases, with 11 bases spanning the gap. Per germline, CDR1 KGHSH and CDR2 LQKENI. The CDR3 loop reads CASSPPGQYQETQYF. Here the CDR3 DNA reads TGTGCCAGCTCACCCCCTGGACAGTACCAAGAGACCCAGTACTTC. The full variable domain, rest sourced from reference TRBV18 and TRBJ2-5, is NAGVMQNPRHLVRRRGQEARLRCSPMKGHSHVYWYRQLPEEGLKFMVYLQKENIIDESGMPKERFSAEFPKEGPSILRIQQVVRGDSAAYFCASSPPGQYQETQYFGPGTRLLVL.

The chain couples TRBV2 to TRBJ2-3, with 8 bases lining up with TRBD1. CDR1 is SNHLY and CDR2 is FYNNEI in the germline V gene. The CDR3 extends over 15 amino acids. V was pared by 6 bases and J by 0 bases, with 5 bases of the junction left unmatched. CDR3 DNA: TGTGCCAGCAGCCCCAGGGGGCCCAGCACAGATACGCAGTATTTT. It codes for CASSPRGPSTDTQYF.

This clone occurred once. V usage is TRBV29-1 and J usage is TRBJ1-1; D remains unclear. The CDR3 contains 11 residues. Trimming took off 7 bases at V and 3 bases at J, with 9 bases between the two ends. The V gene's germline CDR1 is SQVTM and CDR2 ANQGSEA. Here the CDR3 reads CSAREYTEAFF. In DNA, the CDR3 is TGCAGCGCAAGGGAGTACACTGAAGCTTTCTTT.

The chain's CDR3 is CASSVTPVQTSSYNEQFF. For the CDR3, the DNA is TGTGCCAGCAGCGTGACACCGGTGCAGACAAGCTCCTACAATGAGCAGTTCTTC. The chain links TRBV9 to TRBJ2-1; D ambiguous. This CDR3 contains 18 residues. Germline CDR1 is SGDLS and CDR2 is YYNGEE. Between the trimmed V and J ends, which lost 2 bases and 0 bases, there was a span of 18 bases. The full variable domain, rest sourced from reference TRBV9 and TRBJ2-1, is DSGVTQTPKHLITATGQRVTLRCSPRSGDLSVYWYQQSLDQGLQFLIQYYNGEERAKGNILERFSAQQFPDLHSELNLSSLELGDSALYFCASSVTPVQTSSYNEQFFGPGTRLTVL.